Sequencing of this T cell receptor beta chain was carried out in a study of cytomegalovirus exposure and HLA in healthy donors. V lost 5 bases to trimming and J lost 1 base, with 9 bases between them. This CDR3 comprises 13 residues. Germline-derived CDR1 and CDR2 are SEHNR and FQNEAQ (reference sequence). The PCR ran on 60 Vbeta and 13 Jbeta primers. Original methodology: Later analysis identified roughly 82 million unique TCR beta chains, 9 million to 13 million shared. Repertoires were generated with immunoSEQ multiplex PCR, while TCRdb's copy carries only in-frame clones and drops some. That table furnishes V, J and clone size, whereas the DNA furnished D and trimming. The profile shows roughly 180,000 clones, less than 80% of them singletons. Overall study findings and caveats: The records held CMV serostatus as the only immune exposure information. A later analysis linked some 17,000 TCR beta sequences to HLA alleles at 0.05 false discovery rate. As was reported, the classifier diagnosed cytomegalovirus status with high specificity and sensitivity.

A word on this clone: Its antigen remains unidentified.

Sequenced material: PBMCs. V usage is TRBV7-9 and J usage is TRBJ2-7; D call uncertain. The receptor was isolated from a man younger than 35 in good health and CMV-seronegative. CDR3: CASSDKISYEQYF. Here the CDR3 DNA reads TGTGCCAGCAGCGACAAAATATCCTACGAGCAGTACTTC.